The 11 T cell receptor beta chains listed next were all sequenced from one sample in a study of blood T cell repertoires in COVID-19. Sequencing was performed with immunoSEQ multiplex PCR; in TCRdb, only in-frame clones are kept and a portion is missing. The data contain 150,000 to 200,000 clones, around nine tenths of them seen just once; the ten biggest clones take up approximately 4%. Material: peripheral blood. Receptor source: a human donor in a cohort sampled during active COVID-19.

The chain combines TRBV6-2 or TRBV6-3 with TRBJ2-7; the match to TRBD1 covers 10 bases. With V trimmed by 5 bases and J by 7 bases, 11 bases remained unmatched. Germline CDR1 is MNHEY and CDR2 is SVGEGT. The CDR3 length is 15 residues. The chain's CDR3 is CASSRAGTGEGEQYF. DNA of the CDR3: TGTGCCAGCAGTAGGGCCGGGACAGGGGAAGGAGAGCAGTACTTC.

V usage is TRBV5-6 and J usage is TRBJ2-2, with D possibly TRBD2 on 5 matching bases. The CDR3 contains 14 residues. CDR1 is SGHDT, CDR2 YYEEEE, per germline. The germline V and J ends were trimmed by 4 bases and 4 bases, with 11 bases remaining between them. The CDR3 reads CASSPPRGTGELFF. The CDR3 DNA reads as TGTGCCAGCAGCCCGCCCCGGGGCACCGGGGAGCTGTTTTTT.

In nucleotides, the CDR3 is TGCAGCGTTGAATCTGGGGGCGGCTACACCTTC. It is translated as CSVESGGGYTF. This rearrangement joins TRBV29-1 to TRBJ1-2; D perhaps matches TRBD1 (6 bases). Trimming shortened V by 2 bases and J by 8 bases, and 9 bases separated the two germline ends. The germline V gene encodes CDR1 SQVTM and CDR2 ANQGSEA. CDR3 length equals 11 residues.

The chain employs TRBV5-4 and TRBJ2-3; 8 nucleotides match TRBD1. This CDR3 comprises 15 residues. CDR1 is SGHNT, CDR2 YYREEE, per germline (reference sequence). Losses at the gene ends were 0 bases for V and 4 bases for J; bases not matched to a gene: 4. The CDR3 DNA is TGTGCCAGCAGCTTGGCAGGACAGGGCTCAGATACGCAGTATTTT. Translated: CASSLAGQGSDTQYF.

The CDR3 spells CATSRILWTSGISGSYNEQFF. DNA of the CDR3: TGTGCCACCAGCAGAATATTGTGGACTAGCGGGATTTCTGGATCCTACAATGAGCAGTTCTTC. The V gene is TRBV15, the J gene TRBJ2-1, with 12 bases aligning to TRBD2. Germline trimming cut 2 bases from V and 1 base from J; bases unmatched to any gene: 15. This CDR3 comprises 21 residues. CDR1 is LNHNV, CDR2 YYDKDF, per germline (reference sequence).

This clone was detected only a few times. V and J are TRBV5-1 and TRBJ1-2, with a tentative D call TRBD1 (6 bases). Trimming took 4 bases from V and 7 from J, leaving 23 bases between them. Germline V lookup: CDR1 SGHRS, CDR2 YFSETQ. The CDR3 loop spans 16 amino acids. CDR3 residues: CASSLQGTVTLSGYTF. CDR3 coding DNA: TGCGCCAGCAGCCTGCAGGGGACCGTGACCTTGTCTGGCTACACCTTC.

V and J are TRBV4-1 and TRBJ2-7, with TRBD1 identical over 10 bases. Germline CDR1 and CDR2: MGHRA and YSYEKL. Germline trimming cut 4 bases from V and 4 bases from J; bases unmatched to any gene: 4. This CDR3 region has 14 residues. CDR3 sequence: CASSPGQGGYEQYF. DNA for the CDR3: TGCGCCAGCAGCCCCGGACAGGGGGGTTACGAGCAGTACTTC.

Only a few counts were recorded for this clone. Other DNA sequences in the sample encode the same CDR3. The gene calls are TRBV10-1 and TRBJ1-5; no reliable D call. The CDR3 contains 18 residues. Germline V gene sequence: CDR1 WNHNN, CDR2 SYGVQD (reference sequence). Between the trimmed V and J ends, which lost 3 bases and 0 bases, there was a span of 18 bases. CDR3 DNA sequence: TGCGCCAGCAGTGACGAAGACCGAGGCCAATATAGCAATCAGCCCCAGCATTTT. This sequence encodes CASSDEDRGQYSNQPQHF.

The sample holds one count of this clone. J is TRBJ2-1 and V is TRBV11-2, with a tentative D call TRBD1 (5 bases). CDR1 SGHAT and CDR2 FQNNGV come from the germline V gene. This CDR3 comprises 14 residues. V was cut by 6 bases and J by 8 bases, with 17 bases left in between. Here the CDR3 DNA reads TGTGCCAGCAGATCTTTGCAGGGTATCGATGAGCAGTTCTTC. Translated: CASRSLQGIDEQFF.

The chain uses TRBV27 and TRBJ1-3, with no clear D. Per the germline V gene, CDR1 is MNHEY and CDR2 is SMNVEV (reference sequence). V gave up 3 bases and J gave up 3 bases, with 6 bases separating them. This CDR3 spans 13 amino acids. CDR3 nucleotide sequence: TGTGCCAGCAGTTTCGGGGTTGGAAACACCATATATTTT. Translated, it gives CASSFGVGNTIYF.

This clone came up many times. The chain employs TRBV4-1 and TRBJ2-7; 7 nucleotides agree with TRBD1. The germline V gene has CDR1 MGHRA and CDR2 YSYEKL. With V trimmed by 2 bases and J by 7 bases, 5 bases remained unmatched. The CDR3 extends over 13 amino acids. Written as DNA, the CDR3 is TGCGCCAGCAGCCAACAGACAGGGTGGGAGCAGTACTTC. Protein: CASSQQTGWEQYF.